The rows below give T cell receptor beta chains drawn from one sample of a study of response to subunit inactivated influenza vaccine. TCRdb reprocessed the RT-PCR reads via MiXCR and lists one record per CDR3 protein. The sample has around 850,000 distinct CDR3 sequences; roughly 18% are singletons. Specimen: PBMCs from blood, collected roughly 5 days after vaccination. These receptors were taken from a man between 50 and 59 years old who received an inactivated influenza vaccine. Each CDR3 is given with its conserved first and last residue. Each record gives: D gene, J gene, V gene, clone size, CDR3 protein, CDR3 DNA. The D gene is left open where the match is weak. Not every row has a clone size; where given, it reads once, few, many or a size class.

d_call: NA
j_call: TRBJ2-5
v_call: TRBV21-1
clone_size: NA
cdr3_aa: CASSKGGPRHETQYF
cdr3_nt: TGTGCCAGCAGCAAGGGAGGGCCTCGTCATGAGACCCAGTACTTC

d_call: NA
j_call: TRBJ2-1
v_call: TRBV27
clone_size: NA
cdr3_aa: CASSLAGFAYNEQFF
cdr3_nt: TGTGCCAGCAGTTTAGCGGGGTTTGCCTACAATGAGCAGTTCTTC

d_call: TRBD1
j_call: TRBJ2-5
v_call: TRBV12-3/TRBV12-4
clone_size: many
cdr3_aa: CASSLRQGAEETQYF
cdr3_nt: TGTGCCAGCAGCTTACGTCAGGGGGCCGAGGAGACCCAGTACTTC

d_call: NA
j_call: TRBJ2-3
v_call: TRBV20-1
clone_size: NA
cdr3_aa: CSARDLRDLVTDTQYF
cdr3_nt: TGCAGTGCTAGAGATTTGCGGGACCTTGTCACAGATACGCAGTATTTT

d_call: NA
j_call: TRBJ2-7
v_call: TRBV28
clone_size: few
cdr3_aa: CASSFLSGSSEQYF
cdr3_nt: TGTGCCAGCAGTTTCTTAAGTGGATCAAGCGAGCAGTACTTC

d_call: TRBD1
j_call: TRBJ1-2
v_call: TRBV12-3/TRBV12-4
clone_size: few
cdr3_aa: CASSTGTGHGYTF
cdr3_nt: TGTGCCAGCAGTACCGGGACAGGGCATGGCTACACCTTC

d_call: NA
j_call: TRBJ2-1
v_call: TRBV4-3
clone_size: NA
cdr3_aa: CASCQDPRMVRYNEQFF
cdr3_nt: TGCGCCAGCTGCCAAGATCCTCGAATGGTGAGATACAATGAGCAGTTCTTC

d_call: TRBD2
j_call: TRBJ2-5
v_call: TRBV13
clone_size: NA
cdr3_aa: CASSSASGIETQYF
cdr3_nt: TGTGCCAGCAGCTCGGCTAGCGGGATAGAGACCCAGTACTTC

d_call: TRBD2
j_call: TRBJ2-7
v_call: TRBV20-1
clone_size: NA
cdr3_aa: CSARGLAGFSYEQYF
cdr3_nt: TGCAGTGCTAGAGGGCTAGCGGGTTTTTCCTACGAGCAGTACTTC

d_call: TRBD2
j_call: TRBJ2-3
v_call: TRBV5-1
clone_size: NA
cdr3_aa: CASSFSGGGSDTQYF
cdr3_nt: TGCGCCAGCAGCTTCAGCGGGGGGGGTTCAGATACGCAGTATTTT

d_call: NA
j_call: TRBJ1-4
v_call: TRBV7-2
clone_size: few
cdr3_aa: CASSRRGGLGEKLFF
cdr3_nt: TGTGCCAGCAGCCGGCGCGGGGGGCTGGGGGAAAAACTGTTTTTT

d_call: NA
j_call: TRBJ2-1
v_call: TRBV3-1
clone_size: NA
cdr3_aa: CASSQYRDINNEQFF
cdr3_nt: TGTGCCAGCAGCCAATACCGGGACATCAACAATGAGCAGTTCTTC

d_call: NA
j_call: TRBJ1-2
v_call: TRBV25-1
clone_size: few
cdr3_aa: CASSEGNYGYTF
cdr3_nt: TGTGCCAGCAGTGAAGGGAATTATGGCTACACCTTC

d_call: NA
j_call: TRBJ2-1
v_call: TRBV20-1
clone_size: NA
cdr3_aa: CSASRQAGDEQFF
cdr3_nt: TGCAGTGCTAGTCGGCAGGCTGGAGATGAGCAGTTCTTC

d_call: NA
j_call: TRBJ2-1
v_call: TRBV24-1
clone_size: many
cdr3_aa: CATSDALRGFDEQFF
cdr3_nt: TGTGCCACCAGTGATGCCCTTCGAGGCTTCGATGAGCAGTTCTTC

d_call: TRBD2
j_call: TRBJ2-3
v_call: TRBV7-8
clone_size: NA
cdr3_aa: CASSLGGTGGPTDTQYF
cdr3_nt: TGTGCCAGCAGCTTAGGAGGCACGGGGGGGCCCACAGATACGCAGTATTTT

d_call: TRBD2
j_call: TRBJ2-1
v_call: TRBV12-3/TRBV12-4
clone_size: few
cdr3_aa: CASSFGLAGLNEQFF
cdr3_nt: TGTGCCAGCAGCTTTGGACTAGCGGGGCTCAATGAGCAGTTCTTC

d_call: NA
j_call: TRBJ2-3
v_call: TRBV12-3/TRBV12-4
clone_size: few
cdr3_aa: CASSWRDSPSTDTQYF
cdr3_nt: TGTGCCAGCAGTTGGAGGGACTCTCCCTCCACAGATACGCAGTATTTT

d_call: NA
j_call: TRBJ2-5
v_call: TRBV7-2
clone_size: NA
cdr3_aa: CASSFRAGQETQYF
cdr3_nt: TGTGCCAGCAGCTTCCGGGCCGGACAAGAGACCCAGTACTTC

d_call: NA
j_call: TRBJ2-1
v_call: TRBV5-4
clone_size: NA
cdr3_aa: CASSLGLGSLDNEQFF
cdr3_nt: TGTGCCAGCAGCTTGGGGTTGGGTAGCCTAGACAATGAGCAGTTCTTC

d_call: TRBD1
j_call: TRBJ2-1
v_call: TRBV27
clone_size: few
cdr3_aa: CASSPAKGQGSYNEQFF
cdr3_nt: TGTGCCAGCAGTCCAGCCAAAGGACAGGGGTCCTACAATGAGCAGTTCTTC

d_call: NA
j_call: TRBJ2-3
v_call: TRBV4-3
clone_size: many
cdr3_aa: CASSQGLSRDTQYF
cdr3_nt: TGCGCCAGCAGCCAAGGTCTCTCACGGGATACGCAGTATTTT

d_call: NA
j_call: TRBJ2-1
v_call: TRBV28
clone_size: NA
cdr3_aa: CASSAVAHEQFF
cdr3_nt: TGTGCCAGCAGCGCTGTAGCCCATGAGCAGTTCTTC

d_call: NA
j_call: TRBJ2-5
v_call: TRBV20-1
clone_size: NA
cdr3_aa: CSARPLPGGNQETQYF
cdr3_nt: TGCAGTGCTAGGCCCCTTCCCGGGGGAAACCAAGAGACCCAGTACTTC

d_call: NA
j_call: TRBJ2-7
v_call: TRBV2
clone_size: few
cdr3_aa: CASSGLQGDYEQYF
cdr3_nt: TGTGCCAGCAGTGGGTTACAGGGCGACTACGAGCAGTACTTC

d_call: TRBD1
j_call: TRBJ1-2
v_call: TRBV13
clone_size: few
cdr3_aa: CASSTTGGSGGYTF
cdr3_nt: TGTGCCAGCAGCACCACAGGGGGATCTGGGGGCTACACCTTC

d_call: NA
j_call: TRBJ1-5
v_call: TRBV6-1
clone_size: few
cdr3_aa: CASRSGLNQPQHF
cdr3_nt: TGTGCCAGCAGATCCGGGCTCAATCAGCCCCAGCATTTT

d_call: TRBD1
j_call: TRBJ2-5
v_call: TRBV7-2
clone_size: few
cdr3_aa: CASSPQTGMGETQYF
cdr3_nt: TGTGCCAGCAGCCCGCAGACAGGGATGGGGGAGACCCAGTACTTC

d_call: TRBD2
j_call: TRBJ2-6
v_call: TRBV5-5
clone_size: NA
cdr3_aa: CASSSGLVPHGANVLTF
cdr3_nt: TGTGCCAGCAGCTCCGGACTAGTCCCGCATGGGGCCAACGTCCTGACTTTC

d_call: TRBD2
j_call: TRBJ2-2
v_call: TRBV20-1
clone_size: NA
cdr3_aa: CSASGAGAGPNTGELFF
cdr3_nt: TGCAGTGCTAGCGGGGCGGGAGCGGGCCCTAACACCGGGGAGCTGTTTTTT

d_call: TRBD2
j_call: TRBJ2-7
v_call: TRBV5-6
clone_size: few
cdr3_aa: CASSGTSGLYEQYF
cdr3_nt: TGTGCCAGCAGCGGGACTAGCGGACTATACGAGCAGTACTTC